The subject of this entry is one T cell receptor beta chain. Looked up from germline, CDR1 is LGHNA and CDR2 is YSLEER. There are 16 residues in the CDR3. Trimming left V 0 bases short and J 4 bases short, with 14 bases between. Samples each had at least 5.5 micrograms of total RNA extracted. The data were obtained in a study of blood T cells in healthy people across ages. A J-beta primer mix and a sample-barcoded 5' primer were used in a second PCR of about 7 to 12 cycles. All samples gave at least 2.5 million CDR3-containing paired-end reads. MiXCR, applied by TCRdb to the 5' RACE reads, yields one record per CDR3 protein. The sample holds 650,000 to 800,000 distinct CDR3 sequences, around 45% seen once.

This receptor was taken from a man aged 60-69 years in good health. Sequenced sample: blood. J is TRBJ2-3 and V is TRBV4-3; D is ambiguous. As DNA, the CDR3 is TGCGCCAGCAGCCAAGAGATTCAGGTCCCTGCAGATACGCAGTATTTT. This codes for CASSQEIQVPADTQYF.